The entry below gives a single TCR beta chain sequence along with its context. Its antigen is still unknown. The data were obtained in a study of chemoradiotherapy in HPV16-positive cancers. Across the whole study: Functional T-cell assays on two HPV16-positive patients' cells defined candidate HPV-specific clones and common TCR motifs.

V lost 3 bases to trimming and J lost 0 bases, with 10 bases between them. Germline CDR1 and CDR2: SGHNT and YYREEE (reference sequence). The CDR3 totals 14 residues. Libraries were prepared by immunoSEQ multiplex PCR; TCRdb keeps only in-frame clonotypes and omits some of them. The table has about 9,000 clones, 60% to 80% seen once; the top ten hold around 8.5%. Notes on the study in general: Non-HPV-specific T cells did not expand in tumors during treatment, whereas candidate HPV-specific clones and E7-related motifs did.

This sequence originates from a human donor with HPV-associated anogenital cancer. The chain couples TRBV5-4 to TRBJ2-7, with a possible D match to TRBD1 (7 bases). The material was obtained from a patient who underwent chemoradiotherapy. The CDR3: CASSSGGLSYEQYF. The DNA of the CDR3 is TGTGCCAGCAGCTCAGGGGGACTCTCCTACGAGCAGTACTTC.